These 21 T cell receptor beta chains were sequenced from one sample in a study of human T cells and chemical hapten exposure. TCRdb processed the RACE reads anew with MiXCR; each CDR3 protein has one entry. The profile shows about 80,000 distinct CDR3 sequences, around 13% of them singletons. Time point given: pre-sensitization, week 0. Sample treatment: therapeutic diphenylcyclopropenone sensitization with weekly scalp DPC. The source material was whole blood, sampled in connection with sensitization to the hapten diphenylcyclopropenone (DPC). These receptor sequences come from a woman aged 50 to 60 with alopecia areata. Some clones in this sample may be carry-over from other donors' samples.

This clonotype came up many times. The gene calls are TRBV27 and TRBJ1-1, with a possible D match to TRBD1 (6 bases). The germline gives CDR1 MNHEY, CDR2 SMNVEV (reference sequence). V shed 0 bases and J shed 4 bases, with 9 bases lying between them. The CDR3 has 14 amino acids. The CDR3 DNA is TGTGCCAGCAGTTTATCACAGGGTAGCACTGAAGCTTTCTTT. This gives the protein CASSLSQGSTEAFF.

The chain carries TRBV4-2 and TRBJ1-2; 8 bases agree with TRBD1. Germline V gene sequence: CDR1 LGHNA, CDR2 YNFKEQ. Unmatched junction bases numbered 7, after V lost 0 bases and J lost 4 bases. The CDR3 loop spans 16 amino acids. In DNA form, the CDR3 reads TGTGCCAGCAGCCAAGACACAGGGGGTTTCGGCTATGGCTACACCTTC. It specifies CASSQDTGGFGYGYTF.

This clonotype appeared a few times. The chain links TRBV5-5 to TRBJ2-1; TRBD1 matches at 10 bases. The CDR3 is made up of 16 amino acids. V shed 0 bases, J shed 5 bases, and the junction held 5 bases outside the gene matches. The germline gives CDR1 SGHKS, CDR2 YYEKEE (reference sequence). This CDR3 is CASSLGGTGAHNEQFF. For the CDR3, the DNA is TGTGCCAGCAGCTTGGGCGGGACAGGGGCCCACAATGAGCAGTTCTTC.

Only a few counts were recorded for this clonotype. The chain is built from TRBV20-1 and TRBJ2-1; TRBD2 matches at 13 bases. J was trimmed by 9 bases and V by 4 bases; bases with no gene match: 9. CDR1 DFQATT and CDR2 SNEGSKA come from the germline V gene (reference sequence). This CDR3 spans 15 amino acids. The CDR3 is CSAKRTSGREGEQFF. DNA for the CDR3: TGCAGTGCTAAGAGAACTAGCGGGAGGGAGGGTGAGCAGTTCTTC.

The chain recombines TRBV30 with TRBJ1-6; tentatively, D is TRBD1 (5 bases). Per the germline V gene, CDR1 is GTSNPN and CDR2 is SVGIG (reference sequence). V was shortened by 0 bases and J by 9 bases, with 15 bases between the two germline ends. The CDR3 length is 15 residues. The CDR3 sequence: CAWSVRAVGISPLHF. CDR3 in DNA: TGTGCCTGGAGTGTCAGGGCTGTAGGGATTTCACCCCTCCACTTT.

The chain uses TRBV7-6 and TRBJ1-1; D remains ambiguous. CDR3 length: 14 amino acids. Per germline, CDR1 SGHVS and CDR2 FNYEAQ. V lost 5 bases and J lost 0, with 10 bases in between. CDR3 sequence (DNA): TGTGCCAGCAGCCCCACCGAGTTGAACACTGAAGCTTTCTTT. It codes for CASSPTELNTEAFF.

In regard to this clonotype: A much larger clone lies one base from this, so it may be a read error. The V and J genes are TRBV20-1 and TRBJ2-5, with 7 bases fitting TRBD2. From germline, CDR1 is DFQATT and CDR2 SNEGSKA (reference sequence). The V and J ends lost 5 bases and 0 bases, in that order; junction bases with no gene match: 6. The CDR3 covers 14 residues. This chain's CDR3 is CSAFRDYNQETQYF. In nucleotides, the CDR3 is TGCAGTGCTTTCCGGGACTACAACCAAGAGACCCAGTACTTC.

This clonotype was counted a few times. The chain combines TRBV20-1 with TRBJ2-2, with 8 bases fitting TRBD1. Germline V CDR1 and CDR2: DFQATT, SNEGSKA (reference sequence). There are 15 residues in the CDR3. Trimming removed 0 bases from V and 5 bases from J; junction bases left unmatched: 5. The CDR3 sequence: CSARDRNRGTGELFF. Written as DNA, the CDR3 is TGCAGTGCTAGAGATCGGAACAGGGGGACCGGGGAGCTGTTTTTT.

The chain carries TRBV11-2 and TRBJ2-3; D is unresolved. The CDR3 length is 16 residues. Between the trimmed V and J ends, which lost 3 bases and 4 bases, there was a span of 17 bases. From germline, CDR1 is SGHAT and CDR2 FQNNGV. The CDR3 reads CASSFRPGPNPDTQYF. CDR3 bases: TGTGCCAGCAGCTTCAGGCCGGGTCCCAACCCAGATACGCAGTATTTT. The variable domain in full, completed from reference TRBV11-2 and TRBJ2-3, reads EAGVAQSPRYKIIEKRQSVAFWCNPISGHATLYWYQQILGQGPKLLIQFQNNGVVDDSQLPKDRFSAERLKGVDSTLKIQPAKLEDSAVYLCASSFRPGPNPDTQYFGPGTRLTVL.

The chain links TRBV20-1 to TRBJ2-1; 10 positions match TRBD2. The germline CDR1 and CDR2 sequences are DFQATT and SNEGSKA (reference sequence). J lost 1 base, V lost 4 bases, and 16 bases had no gene match. The CDR3 length is 19 residues. The CDR3 here is CSAIGTSVRNTGSYNEQFF. In nucleotides, the CDR3 is TGCAGTGCTATCGGGACTAGCGTTCGAAATACGGGGTCCTACAATGAGCAGTTCTTC.

This clonotype was seen repeatedly, ten times or more. The rearrangement uses TRBV10-3 and TRBJ1-2, with D unclear. The CDR3 loop spans 15 amino acids. The V end was cut by 3 bases, the J end by 0 bases, with 11 bases between. Germline assignment: CDR1 ENHRY and CDR2 SYGVKD. This chain's CDR3 is CAISDSTGANYGYTF. The CDR3 DNA reads TGTGCCATCAGTGATTCTACGGGAGCTAACTATGGCTACACCTTC.

V is TRBV18 and J is TRBJ1-6, with TRBD1 matching 7 bases. V lost 5 bases and J lost 7; bases outside the gene matches: 5. Germline V gene sequence: CDR1 KGHSH, CDR2 LQKENI. The CDR3 is made up of 14 amino acids. CDR3 coding DNA: TGTGCCAGCTCAAGGGACAGAAAGAATTCACCCCTCCACTTT. It yields the protein CASSRDRKNSPLHF.

This clonotype turned up a few times. The V gene is TRBV4-1, the J gene TRBJ2-3; D may be TRBD1 (5 bases). Trimming stripped 4 bases from V and 1 base from J, with 15 bases between. The CDR3 extends over 16 amino acids. CDR1 is MGHRA and CDR2 is YSYEKL in the germline V gene. The CDR3 region is CASSPDKGPGTDTQYF. For the CDR3, the DNA is TGCGCCAGCAGCCCGGACAAGGGCCCCGGCACAGATACGCAGTATTTT.

The chain joins TRBV28 to TRBJ2-7; possibly TRBD1 for D (6 bases). Germline V CDR1 and CDR2: MDHEN, SYDVKM. This CDR3 region has 12 residues. The V end lost 6 bases, the J end lost 2 bases, and 8 bases lay between the germline ends. CDR3 region: CASRAGAYEQYF. In DNA form, the CDR3 reads TGTGCCAGCAGGGCAGGGGCCTACGAGCAGTACTTC.

The rearrangement joins TRBV6-2 or TRBV6-3 to TRBJ1-2; no firm D call. Trimming pared 0 bases from V and 8 bases from J, leaving 7 bases between. CDR3 length equals 12 residues. Germline lookup yields CDR1 MNHEY and CDR2 SVGEGT. CDR3 sequence: CASSYSQSGYTF. In DNA, the CDR3 is TGTGCCAGCAGTTACTCCCAGTCGGGCTACACCTTC.

This clonotype was recorded at least ten times. The gene calls are TRBV10-2 and TRBJ2-7; D might be TRBD1 or TRBD2, each matching 5 bases. CDR1 and CDR2 from the germline V gene are WSHSY and SAAADI. Between the trimmed V and J ends, which lost 8 bases and 3 bases, there was a span of 14 bases. This CDR3 is built from 13 residues. In DNA, the CDR3 is TGCGCCAGCGGCCCAGGGACGGTCTACGAGCAGTACTTC. It translates to CASGPGTVYEQYF.

This clonotype came up a few times. V gene TRBV4-3 combines with J gene TRBJ1-4; a weak D match, TRBD1 (5 bases). V lost 6 bases and J 5 bases, leaving 22 bases between the germline ends. CDR1 is LGHNA and CDR2 is YSLEER in the germline V gene. The CDR3 length is 17 residues. Written as DNA, the CDR3 is TGCGCCAGCAGACAAACACACGGGACCCCACGAAATGAAAAACTGTTTTTT. Its translation: CASRQTHGTPRNEKLFF.

This clonotype was observed at least ten times. The chain carries TRBV7-2 and TRBJ1-2; no definite D call. V dropped 5 bases and J dropped 8 bases, with 21 bases sitting between them. The CDR3 sequence is 15 residues long. Germline loops: CDR1 SGHTA, CDR2 FQGNSA. The CDR3 DNA sequence: TGTGCCAGCAGCCCCACACAGACCGGTTTTTACGGCTACACCTTC. It codes for CASSPTQTGFYGYTF.

The chain has TRBV7-8 and TRBJ2-1; a weak D match, TRBD1 (5 bases). CDR1 is SGHVS, CDR2 FQNEAQ, per germline. This CDR3 is built from 13 residues. The V and J ends lost 0 bases and 13 bases respectively, with 13 bases between them. DNA for the CDR3: TGTGCCAGCAGCTTAGCGGAAAGGGGCGATCAGTTCTTC. Amino acids: CASSLAERGDQFF. The whole variable domain, remainder taken from reference TRBV7-8 and TRBJ2-1, is GAGVSQSPRYKVAKRGQDVALRCDPISGHVSLFWYQQALGQGPEFLTYFQNEAQLDKSGLPSDRFFAERPEGSVSTLKIQRTQQEDSAVYLCASSLAERGDQFFGPGTRLTVL.

The chain combines TRBV6-2 or TRBV6-3 with TRBJ2-7; 9 bases agree with TRBD1. The V segment lost 6 bases and the J segment 0 bases; nucleotides outside the gene matches: 3. The CDR3 length is 14 residues. Germline V lookup: CDR1 MNHEY, CDR2 SVGEGT. The CDR3 is CASRQGASSYEQYF. CDR3 in DNA: TGTGCCAGCAGACAGGGGGCGAGCTCCTACGAGCAGTACTTC.

The chain combines TRBV7-8 with TRBJ1-4; TRBD1 is a possible D gene (6 bases). The CDR3 has 16 amino acids. Germline V gene data show CDR1 as SGHVS and CDR2 as FQNEAQ. Trimming cost V 0 bases and J 3 bases, with 11 bases left between them. The CDR3 protein is CASSLAQGLPNEKLFF. CDR3 DNA sequence: TGTGCCAGCAGCTTAGCGCAGGGGTTACCTAATGAAAAACTGTTTTTT.